What follows are 6 T cell receptor beta chains derived from one specimen sequenced in a study of T cells after yellow fever vaccination. One entry per CDR3 protein results from TCRdb running MiXCR on the 5' RACE reads. Among just under 600,000 distinct CDR3 sequences listed, roughly 13% were seen once. The sequencing here drew on PBMCs, taken on the day of the yellow fever booster vaccination. The origin of the receptors is a man aged 25 to 45 who received the YFV17D yellow fever vaccine.

There are a few counts of this clonotype. The rearrangement links TRBV29-1 to TRBJ2-7; 7 bases line up with TRBD2. This CDR3 region has 15 residues. The V and J ends lost 1 base and 2 bases, in that order; junction bases with no gene match: 8. Germline-derived CDR1 and CDR2 are SQVTM and ANQGSEA. The DNA of the CDR3 is TGCAGCGTTGAAGGAGCAGCGGGAAGGGCCTACGAGCAGTACTTC. Translating it yields CSVEGAAGRAYEQYF.

The chain uses TRBV10-3 and TRBJ2-3; D gene ambiguous. Germline V gene sequence: CDR1 ENHRY, CDR2 SYGVKD. The CDR3 spans 14 residues. Deletions cut 3 bases from V and 4 bases from J, with 11 bases between. DNA of the CDR3: TGTGCCATCAGTGACTCGAATCGCGCAGATACGCAGTATTTT. Amino acid sequence: CAISDSNRADTQYF.

This clonotype showed up many times. The germline gene is not matched at one end of the junction; a read error may be the cause. The chain uses TRBV7-7 and TRBJ2-3, with TRBD2 matching 11 bases. CDR3 length: 14 amino acids. The germline V gene has CDR1 SSHAT and CDR2 FNYEAQ (reference sequence). The DNA for the CDR3 is TGTGCTAGCAGCCTCGGGACTAGCGGAGATACGCAGTATTTT. Amino acid sequence: CASSLGTSGDTQYF.

A few counts support this clonotype. V is TRBV4-3 and J is TRBJ2-1, with 11 bases aligning to TRBD2. CDR1 is LGHNA, CDR2 YSLEER, per germline. V trimming: 4 bases; J trimming: 5 bases; junction bases outside the gene matches: 13. The CDR3 is made up of 18 amino acids. The CDR3 sequence: CASSPREGTSGHHNEQFF. CDR3 sequence (DNA): TGCGCCAGCAGCCCGAGAGAAGGGACTAGCGGACATCACAATGAGCAGTTCTTC.

V gene TRBV20-1 combines with J gene TRBJ2-5; no clear D. The CDR3 spans 14 residues. The V gene's germline CDR1 is DFQATT and CDR2 SNEGSKA (reference sequence). V lost 0 bases, J lost 3 bases, and 11 bases lay in between. This chain's CDR3 is CSAREGWQKETQYF. The CDR3 DNA reads as TGCAGTGCTAGAGAAGGCTGGCAGAAAGAGACCCAGTACTTC.

This clonotype showed up many times. The chain couples TRBV7-2 to TRBJ2-7, with TRBD2 as a possible D gene (5 bases). The CDR3 runs 11 residues. Germline V gives CDR1 SGHTA, CDR2 FQGNSA. With 5 bases removed from V and 7 bases from J, the gap between germline ends came to 9 bases. CDR3 residues: CASSQLGEQYF. The DNA of the CDR3 is TGTGCCAGCAGCCAACTAGGAGAGCAGTACTTC.